The next 31 T cell receptor beta chains were all read from a single sample in a study of T-cell reconstitution after alpha-beta-depleted transplantation in children. Preparation of the TCRbeta library was carried out with unique molecular identifiers. TCRdb reanalysed the PCR reads using MiXCR and keeps one entry per CDR3 protein. Here the sample spans hundreds of thousands of distinct CDR3 sequences, around 12% being singletons. The sample here was PBMCs, taken before TCRalphabeta/CD19-depleted stem cell transplant. The source is a girl aged 2 to 9 with congenital amegakaryocytic thrombocytopenia, due to receive a stem cell transplant.

This clonotype was seen only a few times. The V gene is TRBV29-1, the J gene TRBJ2-7; D call uncertain. The V end lost 6 bases, the J end lost 0 bases, and 15 bases lay between the germline ends. Germline V CDR1 and CDR2: SQVTM, ANQGSEA. The CDR3 extends over 14 amino acids. The CDR3 reads CSVSFGLTSYEQYF. CDR3 in DNA: TGCAGCGTCTCCTTCGGGTTGACCTCCTACGAGCAGTACTTC.

The CDR3 loop reads CASSSNTYEQYF. The CDR3 coding sequence is TGTGCCAGCAGCTCCAACACCTACGAGCAGTACTTC. This chain uses TRBV7-6 with TRBJ2-7; D gene ambiguous. Per the germline V gene, CDR1 is SGHVS and CDR2 is FNYEAQ. This CDR3 has 12 amino acids. The germline V and J ends were trimmed by 4 bases and 2 bases, with 6 bases remaining between them.

This clonotype was counted between two and nine times. This chain uses TRBV3-1 with TRBJ2-7; TRBD2 agrees at 10 bases. CDR3 length: 16 amino acids. Looked up from germline, CDR1 is LGHDT and CDR2 is YNNKEL (reference sequence). V trimming: 4 bases; J trimming: 1 base; junction bases outside the gene matches: 7. DNA of the CDR3: TGTGCCAGCAGCCCTTATAGAGCGGGAGGGTCCTACGAGCAGTACTTC. It yields the protein CASSPYRAGGSYEQYF.

This clonotype was seen ten or more times. This rearrangement joins TRBV10-3 to TRBJ2-1; either TRBD1 or TRBD2 may fit D (6 bases each). The CDR3 consists of 16 residues. Trimming shortened V by 8 bases and J by 3 bases, and 20 bases separated the two germline ends. Germline assignment: CDR1 ENHRY and CDR2 SYGVKD. CDR3 region: CAIGVGGKGGYNEQFF. CDR3 sequence (DNA): TGTGCCATCGGAGTGGGGGGTAAAGGGGGCTACAATGAGCAGTTCTTC.

The table lists this clonotype with a few counts. The chain employs TRBV15 and TRBJ2-1; 7 bases agree with TRBD2. The CDR3 totals 13 residues. The germline V gene encodes CDR1 LNHNV and CDR2 YYDKDF (reference sequence). Losses at the gene ends were 3 bases for V and 7 bases for J; bases not matched to a gene: 3. CDR3 region: CATSSWGGNEQFF. Written as DNA, the CDR3 is TGTGCCACCAGCAGTTGGGGGGGGAATGAGCAGTTCTTC.

This chain joins TRBV5-7 and TRBJ1-5; the D gene is possibly TRBD1 (6 bases). TRBV5-7 is marked as an open reading frame, function uncertain. This CDR3 is 16 amino acids long. V lost 5 bases and J 0 bases, leaving 15 bases between the germline ends. The CDR3 region has the DNA TGTGCCAGCAGGCCCGCGGGACACAATAGCAATCAGCCCCAGCATTTT. Protein sequence: CASRPAGHNSNQPQHF.

This clonotype was found a few times. The chain is built from TRBV27 and TRBJ2-3; no firm D call. This CDR3 is 16 amino acids long. The ends were cut back, 3 bases at V and 4 bases at J, with 17 bases in the middle. Germline lookup yields CDR1 MNHEY and CDR2 SMNVEV (reference sequence). The CDR3 DNA follows: TGTGCCAGCAGTTTTATCCGGGCAGCCACCCCAGATACGCAGTATTTT. It yields the protein CASSFIRAATPDTQYF.

The chain employs TRBV6-1 and TRBJ2-5; 9 positions match TRBD1. Germline V CDR1 and CDR2: MNHNS, SASEGT. With 6 bases clipped from V and 1 base from J, the junction kept 6 bases outside the gene matches. The CDR3 covers 15 residues. As DNA, the CDR3 is TGTGCCAGCAGCCCCGGGACAGGGACCCAAGAGACCCAGTACTTC. This gives the protein CASSPGTGTQETQYF.

The chain recombines TRBV28 with TRBJ2-1; 9 nucleotides line up with TRBD1. The V segment lost 6 bases and the J segment 8 bases; nucleotides outside the gene matches: 8. The CDR3 contains 14 residues. Germline-derived CDR1 and CDR2 are MDHEN and SYDVKM. CDR3 residues: CASRLDRGWDEQFF. In DNA form, the CDR3 reads TGTGCCAGCAGGCTAGACAGGGGGTGGGATGAGCAGTTCTTC.

This clonotype was detected many times. The CDR3 DNA follows: TGCAGTGCTGCGGGAGATATCTACGAGCAGTACTTC. Amino acids: CSAAGDIYEQYF. V gene TRBV20-1 combines with J gene TRBJ2-7; 7 bases match TRBD2. The CDR3 spans 12 residues. Germline V gives CDR1 DFQATT, CDR2 SNEGSKA (reference sequence). Losses at the gene ends were 5 bases for V and 3 bases for J; bases not matched to a gene: 4.

This clonotype has more than one count but fewer than ten. V and J are TRBV7-3 and TRBJ1-1; D perhaps matches TRBD1 (5 bases). V shed 6 bases and J shed 1 base, with 12 bases lying between them. The CDR3 has 14 amino acids. Germline values: CDR1 SGHTA, CDR2 FQGTGA. CDR3 sequence reads: CASSPMGPNTEAFF. The CDR3 DNA is TGTGCCAGCAGTCCTATGGGACCGAACACTGAAGCTTTCTTT.

J is TRBJ2-1 and V is TRBV5-1, with D tentatively TRBD2 (6 bases). Trimming shortened V by 3 bases and J by 9 bases, and 19 bases separated the two germline ends. Germline V gene lookup returns CDR1 SGHRS and CDR2 YFSETQ. The CDR3 contains 15 residues. CDR3 sequence: CASSSPGFGSGEQFF. CDR3 in DNA: TGCGCCAGCAGCTCCCCGGGGTTCGGGAGCGGTGAGCAGTTCTTC.

This clonotype was picked up a small number of times. The CDR3 here is CASSISSSNEQYF. CDR3 bases: TGTGCCAGTAGTATCAGCTCCAGCAACGAGCAGTACTTC. This chain joins TRBV19 and TRBJ2-7; D is unclear. The V gene lost 3 bases and the J gene lost 5 bases, with 11 bases spanning the gap. The CDR3 runs to 13 residues. Germline CDR1 LNHDA, CDR2 SQIVND (reference sequence).

This clonotype occurred a few times. The rearrangement links TRBV5-1 to TRBJ2-7; 10 bases are shared with TRBD1. CDR1 SGHRS and CDR2 YFSETQ come from the germline V gene. J was trimmed by 4 bases and V by 3 bases; bases with no gene match: 10. The CDR3 covers 16 residues. CDR3 sequence reads: CASSWGQGIKSYEQYF. The CDR3 region has the DNA TGCGCCAGCAGCTGGGGACAGGGGATAAAGTCGTACGAGCAGTACTTC.

This clonotype was counted ten times or more. This chain uses TRBV20-1 with TRBJ2-3, with D tentatively TRBD1 or TRBD2 (5 bases each). In germline, CDR1 is DFQATT, CDR2 SNEGSKA (reference sequence). Trimming took 6 bases from V and 1 from J, leaving 14 bases between them. This CDR3 contains 14 residues. The CDR3 loop reads CSAGTSLGTDTQYF. The CDR3 DNA sequence: TGCAGTGCAGGGACCAGTTTGGGCACAGATACGCAGTATTTT.

This clonotype was seen ten or more times. The rearrangement links TRBV5-1 to TRBJ2-7; D gene ambiguous. Germline V gene sequence: CDR1 SGHRS, CDR2 YFSETQ. With 0 bases removed from V and 2 bases from J, the gap between germline ends came to 9 bases. CDR3 length: 14 amino acids. CDR3 DNA: TGCGCCAGCAGCTTGGGGCCTAAAACCTACGAGCAGTACTTC. It yields the protein CASSLGPKTYEQYF.

This clonotype was seen many times. The chain uses TRBV7-9 and TRBJ1-5, with no clear D. CDR1 SEHNR and CDR2 FQNEAQ come from the germline V gene (reference sequence). Between the trimmed V and J ends, which lost 1 base and 4 bases, there was a span of 8 bases. This CDR3 has 14 residues. Here the CDR3 reads CASSLEAGNQPQHF. The CDR3 DNA follows: TGTGCCAGCAGCTTAGAGGCAGGTAATCAGCCCCAGCATTTT.

The chain combines TRBV20-1 with TRBJ2-1; no reliable D call. Germline loops: CDR1 DFQATT, CDR2 SNEGSKA (reference sequence). The V and J ends lost 0 bases and 6 bases respectively, with 18 bases between them. The length of the CDR3 is 16 residues. The CDR3 DNA reads TGCAGTGCTAGAGAGGGCGTGTATAGTAGTTTCAATGAGCAGTTCTTC. It is translated as CSAREGVYSSFNEQFF.

This clonotype was counted at least ten times. The rearrangement links TRBV20-1 to TRBJ1-1; D remains unclear. Per the germline V gene, CDR1 is DFQATT and CDR2 is SNEGSKA (reference sequence). CDR3 length: 13 amino acids. V lost 3 bases and J 10 bases, leaving 18 bases between the germline ends. The CDR3 DNA follows: TGCAGTGCTAGGGATGGGGTTCCGCGGGGAGCTTTCTTT. The encoded protein is CSARDGVPRGAFF.

V is TRBV30 and J is TRBJ1-4; D call uncertain. Germline V lookup: CDR1 GTSNPN, CDR2 SVGIG (reference sequence). V was cut by 4 bases and J by 5 bases, with 11 bases left in between. This CDR3 contains 13 residues. This chain's CDR3 is CAWKRTPNEKLFF. The CDR3 DNA follows: TGTGCCTGGAAGCGGACCCCCAATGAAAAACTGTTTTTT.

About this clonotype itself: One end of the junction is discordant with germline, which a read error may explain. The genes are TRBV19 and TRBJ2-7; TRBD2 might be the D (6 bases). The germline V gene has CDR1 LNHDA and CDR2 SQIVND (reference sequence). The CDR3 extends over 17 amino acids. The CDR3 is CASSIASGRTLSSEQYF. CDR3 sequence (DNA): TGTGCCAGTAGTATTGCTAGTGGGAGGACACTGTCCTCCGAGCAGTACTTC.

This sequence joins TRBV20-1 and TRBJ2-3; D unclear. Trimming took 5 bases from V and 1 from J, leaving 13 bases between them. The CDR3 totals 14 residues. Germline loops: CDR1 DFQATT, CDR2 SNEGSKA (reference sequence). The CDR3 DNA reads as TGCAGTGCTGGCCCCGAATACCGCACAGATACGCAGTATTTT. This sequence encodes CSAGPEYRTDTQYF.

This clonotype was counted a few times. The J gene is TRBJ1-2, the V gene TRBV6-2 or TRBV6-3; no clear D. V lost 7 bases and J lost 4, with 13 bases in between. The CDR3 contains 13 residues. Looked up from germline, CDR1 is MNHEY and CDR2 is SVGEGT. CDR3 bases: TGTGCCAGCACCGTAGGGCTAGGCTATGGCTACACCTTC. It is translated as CASTVGLGYGYTF.

This clonotype was detected ten times or more. This rearrangement joins TRBV20-1 to TRBJ1-2; 9 bases align to TRBD1. With 4 bases clipped from V and 6 bases from J, the junction kept 6 bases outside the gene matches. The CDR3 is 13 amino acids. From germline, CDR1 is DFQATT and CDR2 SNEGSKA (reference sequence). For the CDR3, the DNA is TGCAGTGCTATCAACAGGGGGCTCGATGGCTACACCTTC. Translating gives CSAINRGLDGYTF.

A note on this clonotype: This may be a read error, as it is one base from a much larger clone. The rearrangement links TRBV29-1 to TRBJ1-2; D gene ambiguous. The CDR3 sequence is 13 residues long. Germline V gives CDR1 SQVTM, CDR2 ANQGSEA. The DNA for the CDR3 is TGCAGCGCTATCCCCGGTACGGACTATGGCGACACCTTC. It is translated as CSAIPGTDYGDTF.

A word on this clonotype: Just one base apart from a much larger clone, this may be a read error. The chain is built from TRBV20-1 and TRBJ2-5; TRBD2 is a possible D gene (5 bases). Germline CDR1 and CDR2: DFQATT and SNEGSKA (reference sequence). The CDR3 covers 14 residues. Between the trimmed V and J ends, which lost 7 bases and 1 base, there was a span of 16 bases. The DNA of the CDR3 is TGCAGTGTGATAGGACTGGGCCCCCAAGAGACCCAGTACTTC. This encodes CSVIGLGPQETQYF.

This clonotype was counted only a few times. V gene TRBV2 combines with J gene TRBJ2-3, with a weak D call TRBD1 (7 bases). Trimming took 3 bases from V and 3 from J, leaving 13 bases between them. The germline V gene encodes CDR1 SNHLY and CDR2 FYNNEI. The CDR3 is 15 residues long. The CDR3 region has the DNA TGTGCCAGCAGTGAGGAGGGGGCAGTGACAGATACGCAGTATTTT. Encoded protein: CASSEEGAVTDTQYF.

This clonotype came up a few times. The chain recombines TRBV16 with TRBJ1-5; weak D call: TRBD1 (5 bases). The CDR3 contains 16 residues. In germline, CDR1 is KGHSY, CDR2 FQNENV. The V gene lost 2 bases and the J gene lost 0 bases, with 11 bases spanning the gap. CDR3 sequence reads: CASSQQGPHSNQPQHF. The CDR3, as DNA: TGTGCCAGCAGCCAACAGGGACCCCATAGCAATCAGCCCCAGCATTTT.

This clonotype occurred many times. The CDR3 sequence is CSARDPVGGASTGELFF. In DNA, the CDR3 is TGCAGTGCTAGAGATCCTGTGGGAGGAGCCTCCACCGGGGAGCTGTTTTTT. This chain connects TRBV20-1 to TRBJ2-2, with D possibly matching TRBD2 (6 bases). This CDR3 has 17 residues. V was pared by 0 bases and J by 4 bases, with 18 bases between. Germline loops: CDR1 DFQATT, CDR2 SNEGSKA (reference sequence).

In regard to this clonotype: This may arise from a read error, as a much more abundant clone is one base away. The chain links TRBV12-3 or TRBV12-4 to TRBJ2-1; 10 bases map to TRBD2. The CDR3 is 14 residues long. The trim removed 5 bases at V and 7 bases at J, leaving 5 bases unmatched. For the CDR3, the DNA is TGTGCCAGCAGTATACTAGCGGGATGGAATGAGCAGTTCTTC. This encodes CASSILAGWNEQFF.

This clonotype was found many times. The chain employs TRBV5-6 and TRBJ2-5; TRBD1 aligns across 11 bases. This CDR3 contains 16 residues. Trimming cost V 1 base and J 5 bases; bases outside gene matches: 7. Germline CDR1 SGHDT, CDR2 YYEEEE. This CDR3 is CASSLFGQGAWETQYF. As DNA, the CDR3 is TGTGCCAGCAGCTTGTTCGGACAGGGGGCCTGGGAGACCCAGTACTTC.